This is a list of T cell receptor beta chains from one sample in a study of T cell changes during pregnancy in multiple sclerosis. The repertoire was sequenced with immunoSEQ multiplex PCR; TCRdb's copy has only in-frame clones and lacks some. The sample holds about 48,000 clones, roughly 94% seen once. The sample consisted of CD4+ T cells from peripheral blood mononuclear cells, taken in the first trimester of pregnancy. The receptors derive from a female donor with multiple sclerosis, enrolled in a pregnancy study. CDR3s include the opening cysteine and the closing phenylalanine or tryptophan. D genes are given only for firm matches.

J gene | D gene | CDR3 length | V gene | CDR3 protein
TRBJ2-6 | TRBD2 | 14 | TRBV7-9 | CASTGGSGANVLTF
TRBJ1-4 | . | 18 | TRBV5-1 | CASSLASRQASTNEKLFF
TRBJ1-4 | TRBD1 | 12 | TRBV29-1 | CGVGTVNEKLFF
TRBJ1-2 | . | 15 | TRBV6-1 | CASSEQVSSHYGYTF
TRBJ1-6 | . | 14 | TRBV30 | CAWRLGLNNSPLHF
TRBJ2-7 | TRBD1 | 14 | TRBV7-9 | CASSSGTGTYEQYF
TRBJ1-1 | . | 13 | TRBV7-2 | CASSADRNTEAFF
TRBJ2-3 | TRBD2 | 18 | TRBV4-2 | CASSQLGAGEIYTDTQYF
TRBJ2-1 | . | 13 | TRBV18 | CASCHSGSSEQFF
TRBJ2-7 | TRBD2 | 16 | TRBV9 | CASSPRLAVPSYEQYF
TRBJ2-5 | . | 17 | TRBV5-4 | CASSYIQGTRWAETQYF
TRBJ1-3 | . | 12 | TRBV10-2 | CASSTDRNTIYF
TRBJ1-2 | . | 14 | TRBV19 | CASSLDRWSYGYTF
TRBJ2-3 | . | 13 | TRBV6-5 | CASSLAGTDTQYF
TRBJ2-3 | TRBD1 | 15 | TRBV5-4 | CASSRTGDLTDTQYF
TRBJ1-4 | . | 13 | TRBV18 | CASSRGADEKLFF
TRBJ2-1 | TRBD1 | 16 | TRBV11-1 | CASSPTGQGKDNEQFF
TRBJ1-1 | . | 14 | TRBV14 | CASRLIDRNTEAFF
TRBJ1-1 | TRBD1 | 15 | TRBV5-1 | CASSLGVGQGAEAFF
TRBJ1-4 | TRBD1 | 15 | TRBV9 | CASSEGQGTNEKLFF
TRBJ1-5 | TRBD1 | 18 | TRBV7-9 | CASSLVAWPTGVGQPQHF
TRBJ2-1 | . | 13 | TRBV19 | CASSARGANEQFF
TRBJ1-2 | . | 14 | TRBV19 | CASNNLRGFYGYTF
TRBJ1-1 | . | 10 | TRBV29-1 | CSVVGTEAFF
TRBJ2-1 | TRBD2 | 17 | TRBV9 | CASSDLLKRGGSNEQFF
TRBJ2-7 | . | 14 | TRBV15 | CATSSPSRGYEQYF
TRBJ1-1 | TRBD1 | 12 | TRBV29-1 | CSVDRQGARAFF
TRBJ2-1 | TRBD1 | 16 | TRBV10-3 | CASQTGSGLENNEQFF
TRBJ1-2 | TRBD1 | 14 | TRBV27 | CASGLDRGSYGYTF
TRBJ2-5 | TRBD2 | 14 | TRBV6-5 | CASMSSGVRETQYF
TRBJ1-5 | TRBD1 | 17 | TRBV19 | CASSKWGRGRGNQPQHF
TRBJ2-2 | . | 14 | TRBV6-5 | CASRSLDPTGELFF
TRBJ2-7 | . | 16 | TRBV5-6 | CASSLRPLKGAYEQYF
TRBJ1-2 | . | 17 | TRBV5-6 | CASSLSPFVLRRDGYTF
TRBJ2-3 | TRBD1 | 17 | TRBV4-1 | CASSQDPQGAGTDTQYF
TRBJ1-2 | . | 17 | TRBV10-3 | CAISEAYIQGTTNGYTF
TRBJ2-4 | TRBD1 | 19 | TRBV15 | CATSEGGTGGLGAKNIQYF
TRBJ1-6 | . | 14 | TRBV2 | CASQKGLDNSPLHF
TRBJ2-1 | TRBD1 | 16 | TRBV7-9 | CASSPRGLFGSGEQFF
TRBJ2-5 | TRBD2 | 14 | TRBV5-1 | CASSLASGKETQYF
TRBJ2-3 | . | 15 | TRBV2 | CASSSSGLLTDTQYF
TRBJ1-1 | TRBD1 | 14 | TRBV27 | CATSMGQLNTEAFF